The next 20 T cell receptor beta chains were all read from a single sample in a study of T cells in Graves' hyperthyroidism and ophthalmopathy. Regions amplified from RNA transcripts were the TCR beta CDR3 regions. Researchers ran a first-round RT-PCR on the TCR CDR3 using the HTBI primer set. In TCRdb, the multiplex PCR reads were re-called with MiXCR into one record per CDR3 protein. The profile shows about 560,000 distinct CDR3 sequences, about a sixth of them singletons. Source material: blood. The receptors originated from a woman aged 18-29 years with Graves' hyperthyroidism.

The table lists this clonotype with a few counts. The chain recombines TRBV5-1 with TRBJ2-2; perhaps TRBD2 as D (6 bases). This CDR3 has 15 residues. Germline CDR1 reads SGHRS; CDR2 reads YFSETQ. V was shortened by 0 bases and J by 7 bases, with 13 bases between the two germline ends. This CDR3 is CASSLDGRSIGELFF. The CDR3 DNA sequence: TGCGCCAGCAGCTTGGATGGGAGGTCCATCGGGGAGCTGTTTTTT.

This rearrangement joins TRBV10-1 to TRBJ2-3; no clear D. The CDR3 covers 11 residues. Germline V CDR1 and CDR2: WNHNN, SYGVQD (reference sequence). The CDR3 reads CPTRYSDTQYF. The DNA for the CDR3 is TGCCCCACCAGATACTCGGATACGCAGTATTTT.

V gene TRBV5-1 combines with J gene TRBJ2-1, with D possibly being TRBD1 (6 bases). Looked up from germline, CDR1 is SGHRS and CDR2 is YFSETQ. This CDR3 has 17 residues. Trimming stripped 0 bases from V and 0 bases from J, with 13 bases between. CDR3 nucleotides: TGCGCCAGCAGCTTGGGGTTAGGGGGTGGCTCCTACAATGAGCAGTTCTTC. Protein sequence: CASSLGLGGGSYNEQFF.

This clonotype was detected a few times. The CDR3 here is CASSLGLAGRIYYEQFF. In DNA, the CDR3 is TGCGCCAGCAGCTTGGGTCTAGCCGGGAGGATTTACTATGAGCAGTTCTTC. The chain has TRBV5-1 and TRBJ2-1; 7 bases map to TRBD2. V dropped 0 bases and J dropped 8; count of bases not matched to a gene: 14. The CDR3 length is 17 residues. CDR1 is SGHRS, CDR2 YFSETQ, per germline.

A few counts support this clonotype. CDR3 protein: CASSLDDRLYGYTF. CDR3 nucleotide sequence: TGTGCCAGCAGCTTGGACGACAGGCTCTATGGCTACACCTTC. The chain is built from TRBV5-8 and TRBJ1-2; maybe TRBD1 (6 bases). Looked up from germline, CDR1 is SGHTS and CDR2 is YDEGEE. Deletions cut 0 bases from V and 4 bases from J, with 10 bases between. The CDR3 is 14 amino acids.

The V and J genes are TRBV9 and TRBJ1-3, with no clear D. This CDR3 contains 16 residues. Germline V gives CDR1 SGDLS, CDR2 YYNGEE. V lost 0 bases and J 3 bases, leaving 13 bases between the germline ends. CDR3 residues: CASSVEDSSGGNTIYF. DNA for the CDR3: TGTGCCAGCAGCGTAGAGGACTCATCGGGTGGAAACACCATATATTTT. Using reference TRBV9 and TRBJ1-3 for the parts outside the CDR3, the full variable domain is DSGVTQTPKHLITATGQRVTLRCSPRSGDLSVYWYQQSLDQGLQFLIQYYNGEERAKGNILERFSAQQFPDLHSELNLSSLELGDSALYFCASSVEDSSGGNTIYFGEGSWLTVV.

The rearrangement uses TRBV5-1 and TRBJ2-5; 8 positions match TRBD2. J gave up 4 bases and V 1 base, and 3 bases lay outside the gene matches. The length of the CDR3 is 14 residues. Per the germline V gene, CDR1 is SGHRS and CDR2 is YFSETQ. The chain's CDR3 is CASSLRLAGETQYF. CDR3 bases: TGCGCCAGCAGCTTGAGGCTAGCGGGAGAGACCCAGTACTTC. The full variable domain, completed using reference TRBV5-1 and TRBJ2-5, is KAGVTQTPRYLIKTRGQQVTLSCSPISGHRSVSWYQQTPGQGLQFLFEYFSETQRNKGNFPGRFSGRQFSNSRSEMNVSTLELGDSALYLCASSLRLAGETQYFGPGTRLLVL.

This clonotype was detected many times. V usage is TRBV20-1 and J usage is TRBJ2-7; possibly TRBD2 for D (7 bases). Between the trimmed V and J ends, which lost 3 bases and 2 bases, there was a span of 20 bases. The CDR3 runs 16 residues. Germline-derived CDR1 and CDR2 are DFQATT and SNEGSKA (reference sequence). The CDR3 region is CSARAWGRELAYEQYF. Here the CDR3 DNA reads TGCAGTGCTAGGGCCTGGGGGCGGGAGTTGGCCTACGAGCAGTACTTC.

The chain has TRBV29-1 and TRBJ2-1; TRBD2 agrees at 11 bases. The germline V gene encodes CDR1 SQVTM and CDR2 ANQGSEA. The CDR3 loop spans 14 amino acids. The V segment lost 5 bases and the J segment 7 bases; nucleotides outside the gene matches: 7. The CDR3 DNA is TGCAGCGTTCTTAGCGGGAGGGCCGTAAATGAGCAGTTCTTC. Amino acid sequence: CSVLSGRAVNEQFF.

This clonotype appeared many times. CDR3 DNA: TGCAGCGTTCCTTCAGGGGACGGTTACGAGCAGTACTTC. Its translation: CSVPSGDGYEQYF. The chain carries TRBV29-1 and TRBJ2-7; TRBD1 might be the D (6 bases). The V gene's germline CDR1 is SQVTM and CDR2 ANQGSEA. V was cut by 5 bases and J by 4 bases, with 15 bases left in between. CDR3 size: 13 residues.

There are many counts of this clonotype. CDR3 in amino acids: CASRKPGTGAYEQYF. Here the CDR3 DNA reads TGTGCCAGCAGAAAGCCGGGGACAGGGGCCTACGAGCAGTACTTC. The chain carries TRBV11-2 and TRBJ2-7; 10 bases are shared with TRBD1. CDR1 SGHAT and CDR2 FQNNGV come from the germline V gene. This CDR3 spans 15 amino acids. The junction had 7 bases not matched to a gene; V was cut back by 6 bases and J by 2 bases. The full variable domain, its missing parts supplied by reference TRBV11-2 and TRBJ2-7, is EAGVAQSPRYKIIEKRQSVAFWCNPISGHATLYWYQQILGQGPKLLIQFQNNGVVDDSQLPKDRFSAERLKGVDSTLKIQPAKLEDSAVYLCASRKPGTGAYEQYFGPGTRLTVT.

This clonotype was detected ten times or more. V is TRBV6-1 and J is TRBJ1-1; TRBD1 aligns across 7 bases. CDR1 is MNHNS, CDR2 SASEGT, per germline. The CDR3 covers 13 residues. V shed 6 bases, J shed 5 bases, and the junction held 6 bases outside the gene matches. CDR3 amino acids: CASSYGRGTEAFF. CDR3 in DNA: TGTGCCAGCAGCTACGGCAGGGGGACTGAAGCTTTCTTT.

This clonotype was seen repeatedly, ten times or more. The V and J genes are TRBV6-1 and TRBJ2-5, with 9 bases identical to TRBD1. V trimming: 6 bases; J trimming: 4 bases; junction bases outside the gene matches: 15. The CDR3 covers 17 residues. Germline lookup yields CDR1 MNHNS and CDR2 SASEGT. CDR3 in amino acids: CASSINPSGQGGETQYF. DNA for the CDR3: TGTGCCAGCAGCATAAACCCATCGGGACAGGGCGGAGAGACCCAGTACTTC.

This clonotype was counted many times. A junction boundary mismatches the germline segment, possibly from a read error. The V and J genes are TRBV7-7 and TRBJ1-5, with a tentative D call TRBD1 (5 bases). CDR1 is SSHAT, CDR2 FNYEAQ, per germline (reference sequence). The CDR3 covers 13 residues. Here the CDR3 reads CASSLDINQPQHF. DNA of the CDR3: TGTGCTAGCAGCTTGGACATAAACCAGCCCCAGCATTTT.

This clonotype was counted a few times. This chain uses TRBV5-1 with TRBJ2-2, with D maybe TRBD2 (7 bases). CDR3 length equals 14 residues. Germline V CDR1 and CDR2: SGHRS, YFSETQ. The V and J ends lost 4 bases and 6 bases respectively, with 13 bases between them. The CDR3 loop reads CASSHREGAGELFF. The CDR3 region has the DNA TGCGCCAGCAGCCACAGGGAGGGCGCCGGGGAGCTGTTTTTT.

In its sample, this clonotype was seen many times. The chain couples TRBV10-3 to TRBJ2-1, with D uncertain. Germline V gives CDR1 ENHRY, CDR2 SYGVKD. The germline V and J ends were trimmed by 5 bases and 12 bases, with 17 bases remaining between them. This CDR3 comprises 13 residues. The CDR3 DNA reads as TGTGCCATCAGTCCCCCCTCAGGTGAGGCGCAGTTCTTC. It is translated as CAISPPSGEAQFF.

This clonotype was counted only a few times. The rearrangement links TRBV11-2 to TRBJ1-2; D is ambiguous. Trimming removed 5 bases at V and 4 bases at J, with 14 bases between. The CDR3 is 14 amino acids. CDR1 SGHAT and CDR2 FQNNGV come from the germline V gene. The CDR3 region is CASSLDSGPYGYTF. CDR3 DNA sequence: TGTGCCAGCAGCCTCGACTCCGGGCCCTATGGCTACACCTTC.

Ten or more counts support this clonotype. The chain is built from TRBV20-1 and TRBJ2-1; TRBD2 aligns across 9 bases. The CDR3 is made up of 15 amino acids. Germline V CDR1 and CDR2: DFQATT, SNEGSKA (reference sequence). V was clipped by 0 bases and J by 10 bases; unmatched bases: 10. The CDR3 reads CSARDGGRAAREQFF. The CDR3 region has the DNA TGCAGTGCTAGAGACGGCGGGAGGGCCGCAAGGGAGCAGTTCTTC.

This clonotype showed up just a few times. J is TRBJ1-3 and V is TRBV18; D not resolved. Germline values: CDR1 KGHSH, CDR2 LQKENI. This CDR3 region has 16 residues. V lost 1 base to trimming and J lost 0 bases, with 10 bases between them. CDR3 in amino acids: CASSPRVTSSGNTIYF. In nucleotides, the CDR3 is TGTGCCAGCTCACCACGTGTCACAAGCTCTGGAAACACCATATATTTT.

This clonotype came up many times. The chain carries TRBV2 and TRBJ1-2; possible D gene TRBD1, 6 bases. The ends were cut back, 6 bases at V and 7 bases at J, with 15 bases in the middle. This CDR3 has 13 residues. Germline V lookup: CDR1 SNHLY, CDR2 FYNNEI. DNA for the CDR3: TGTGCCAGCAGCGGTACAGGGATTTCTGGCTACACCTTC. Translation gives CASSGTGISGYTF.